Presented here are 32 T cell receptor beta chains from one specimen sequenced in a study of cytomegalovirus exposure and HLA in healthy donors. The PCR made use of 60 Vbeta and 13 Jbeta primers. Here immunoSEQ multiplex PCR was the method, and the copy in TCRdb shows in-frame clones only, minus some. The profile shows 180,000 or so clones, about 75% of them singletons. The material sequenced was PBMCs. The receptors originated from a man in his fifties or sixties in good health and CMV-seropositive.

The V and J genes are TRBV7-9 and TRBJ2-7, with a tentative D call TRBD2 (5 bases). Trimming pared 2 bases from V and 2 bases from J, leaving 10 bases between. CDR3 length equals 14 residues. Germline CDR1 reads SEHNR; CDR2 reads FQNEAQ (reference sequence). CDR3: CASSLLGETYEQYF. CDR3 coding DNA: TGTGCCAGCAGCTTACTCGGGGAGACCTACGAGCAGTACTTC. Looking up the rest from reference TRBV7-9 and TRBJ2-7 gives the full variable domain: DTGVSQNPRHKITKRGQNVTFRCDPISEHNRLYWYRQTLGQGPEFLTYFQNEAQLEKSRLLSDRFSAERPKGSFSTLEIQRTEQGDSAMYLCASSLLGETYEQYFGPGTRLTVT.

The chain combines TRBV6-1 with TRBJ1-5; 8 positions agree with TRBD1. The V and J ends lost 3 bases and 7 bases, in that order; junction bases with no gene match: 5. The germline gives CDR1 MNHNS, CDR2 SASEGT. The CDR3 has 14 amino acids. The DNA of the CDR3 is TGTGCCAGCAGTGACCGACAGGGGAACCAGCCCCAGCATTTT. This sequence encodes CASSDRQGNQPQHF.

The gene calls are TRBV7-9 and TRBJ1-2; 11 bases align to TRBD1. Trimming removed 5 bases from V and 0 bases from J; junction bases left unmatched: 5. The CDR3 contains 16 residues. CDR1 and CDR2 (germline): SEHNR, FQNEAQ (reference sequence). The CDR3 spells CASSPGQGASNYGYTF. CDR3 bases: TGTGCCAGCAGCCCAGGACAGGGGGCGTCTAACTATGGCTACACCTTC.

This clone was observed once. The J gene is TRBJ1-4, the V gene TRBV13, with D uncertain. V lost 5 bases and J lost 3, with 10 bases in between. Per germline, CDR1 PRHDT and CDR2 FYEKMQ (reference sequence). This CDR3 is 14 amino acids long. This chain's CDR3 is CASSPRGSNEKLFF. CDR3 DNA: TGTGCCAGCAGCCCCCGAGGTTCTAATGAAAAACTGTTTTTT. Full variable domain (outside the CDR3, taken from reference TRBV13 and TRBJ1-4): AAGVIQSPRHLIKEKRETATLKCYPIPRHDTVYWYQQGPGQDPQFLISFYEKMQSDKGSIPDRFSAQQFSDYHSELNMSSLELGDSALYFCASSPRGSNEKLFFGSGTQLSVL.

The chain combines TRBV19 with TRBJ2-5; D gene uncertain. Trimming stripped 5 bases from V and 2 bases from J, with 18 bases between. Germline V gene lookup returns CDR1 LNHDA and CDR2 SQIVND (reference sequence). CDR3 size: 16 residues. The CDR3 DNA is TGTGCCAGTAGTGCCTCCTCCCCCTGGCAACAAGAGACCCAGTACTTC. Its translation is CASSASSPWQQETQYF.

The chain recombines TRBV27 with TRBJ1-2; possible D gene TRBD1, 6 bases. The germline V and J ends were trimmed by 8 bases and 6 bases, with 16 bases remaining between them. The germline gives CDR1 MNHEY, CDR2 SMNVEV (reference sequence). The CDR3 is 13 residues long. The CDR3, as DNA: TGTGCCAGCGGAATAGGGGGAAGTGATGGCTACACCTTC. This gives the protein CASGIGGSDGYTF.

The chain joins TRBV6-5 to TRBJ2-2; 9 positions match TRBD1. Germline-derived CDR1 and CDR2 are MNHEY and SVGAGI. The length of the CDR3 is 15 residues. With V trimmed by 10 bases and J by 2 bases, 8 bases remained unmatched. The DNA for the CDR3 is TGTGCCACCGTCGGACAGGGGATAAACACCGGGGAGCTGTTTTTT. Amino acid sequence: CATVGQGINTGELFF.

The gene calls are TRBV7-2 and TRBJ2-5; 7 positions agree with TRBD1. After removal of 4 bases from V and 5 bases from J, the junction contained 7 bases not matched to a gene. CDR3 length: 14 residues. Germline V lookup: CDR1 SGHTA, CDR2 FQGNSA. CDR3 amino acids: CASSSRGGWETQYF. The CDR3 bases are TGTGCCAGCAGCTCTAGAGGGGGCTGGGAGACCCAGTACTTC.

The chain recombines TRBV6-6 with TRBJ2-5, with TRBD2 matching over 10 bases. CDR3 length: 15 residues. Unmatched junction bases numbered 11, after V lost 5 bases and J lost 8 bases. CDR1 is MNHNY, CDR2 SVGAGI, per germline (reference sequence). CDR3 in amino acids: CASSAGLAVLPTQYF. Here the CDR3 DNA reads TGTGCCAGCAGTGCTGGACTAGCGGTTCTACCTACCCAGTACTTC.

The chain uses TRBV7-2 and TRBJ2-3, with D possibly TRBD1 on 5 matching bases. CDR1 and CDR2 (germline): SGHTA, FQGNSA. This CDR3 is built from 15 residues. V was trimmed by 3 bases and J by 3 bases, leaving 13 bases between them. The CDR3, as DNA: TGTGCCAGCAGCTTGAGTCAGGGAAGGACAGATACGCAGTATTTT. Protein: CASSLSQGRTDTQYF.

The rearrangement uses TRBV5-1 and TRBJ2-1; D is ambiguous. The V and J ends lost 0 bases and 6 bases respectively, with 7 bases between them. This CDR3 has 13 amino acids. From germline, CDR1 is SGHRS and CDR2 YFSETQ. The CDR3 here is CASSLARSNEQFF. DNA for the CDR3: TGCGCCAGCAGCTTGGCGAGAAGCAATGAGCAGTTCTTC.

The genes are TRBV19 and TRBJ2-5, with D perhaps TRBD1 (5 bases). The CDR3 has 14 residues. Deletions cut 4 bases from V and 0 bases from J, with 9 bases between. Germline-derived CDR1 and CDR2 are LNHDA and SQIVND (reference sequence). The CDR3 coding sequence is TGTGCCAGTAGTAAGACAGCAAACCAAGAGACCCAGTACTTC. Translating it yields CASSKTANQETQYF.

V usage is TRBV7-2 and J usage is TRBJ1-5; D possibly corresponds to TRBD1 (5 bases). This CDR3 region has 14 residues. The germline CDR1 and CDR2 sequences are SGHTA and FQGNSA. The V end was cut by 1 base, the J end by 6 bases, with 10 bases between. CDR3 bases: TGTGCCAGCAGCTTAGGCGGGGGAGGTCAGCCCCAGCATTTT. This encodes CASSLGGGGQPQHF.

V gene TRBV29-1 combines with J gene TRBJ2-2; TRBD2 matches 7 bases. The CDR3 has 14 residues. Trimming at V came to 4 bases and at J to 2 bases, leaving 4 bases not matched to a gene. Germline CDR1 reads SQVTM; CDR2 reads ANQGSEA. CDR3 in DNA: TGCAGCGTTGGCGGGAGCCTCAACACCGGGGAGCTGTTTTTT. This encodes CSVGGSLNTGELFF.

The rearrangement links TRBV19 to TRBJ1-2, with 10 bases matching TRBD1. This CDR3 is built from 16 residues. The ends lost 5 bases at V and 2 bases at J; junction bases unmatched: 8. Germline lookup yields CDR1 LNHDA and CDR2 SQIVND (reference sequence). CDR3 in amino acids: CASSPLPGQGNYGYTF. CDR3 in DNA: TGTGCCAGTAGTCCCCTCCCGGGACAGGGGAACTATGGCTACACCTTC.

V and J are TRBV9 and TRBJ1-2; the match to TRBD1 covers 8 bases. This CDR3 is built from 16 residues. V was pared by 0 bases and J by 0 bases, with 4 bases of the junction left unmatched. Per the germline V gene, CDR1 is SGDLS and CDR2 is YYNGEE. The CDR3 spells CASSVDGQGTNYGYTF. DNA of the CDR3: TGTGCCAGCAGCGTAGATGGACAGGGTACTAACTATGGCTACACCTTC.

The chain links TRBV11-2 to TRBJ2-1, with 10 bases lining up with TRBD1. The CDR3 runs to 15 residues. Germline trimming cut 6 bases from V and 3 bases from J; bases unmatched to any gene: 5. CDR1 and CDR2 (germline): SGHAT, FQNNGV. The CDR3 protein is CASRAGTGVYNEQFF. CDR3 nucleotide sequence: TGTGCCAGCAGGGCCGGGACAGGGGTCTACAATGAGCAGTTCTTC. Supplemented by reference TRBV11-2 and TRBJ2-1, the full variable domain reads EAGVAQSPRYKIIEKRQSVAFWCNPISGHATLYWYQQILGQGPKLLIQFQNNGVVDDSQLPKDRFSAERLKGVDSTLKIQPAKLEDSAVYLCASRAGTGVYNEQFFGPGTRLTVL.

This chain uses TRBV9 with TRBJ2-3, with 10 bases that match TRBD1. There are 17 residues in the CDR3. Germline-derived CDR1 and CDR2 are SGDLS and YYNGEE. With V trimmed by 3 bases and J by 2 bases, 9 bases remained unmatched. CDR3 region: CASSGSRDRGITDTQYF. As DNA, the CDR3 is TGTGCCAGCAGCGGTAGCCGGGACAGGGGTATCACAGATACGCAGTATTTT.

The rearrangement joins TRBV7-9 to TRBJ1-1; tentative D call: TRBD1 (5 bases). Trimming cost V 2 bases and J 5 bases, with 12 bases left between them. The germline V gene has CDR1 SEHNR and CDR2 FQNEAQ (reference sequence). The CDR3 has 14 residues. The CDR3 is CASSLLSGQTEAFF. CDR3 nucleotide sequence: TGTGCCAGCAGCTTACTGTCAGGGCAAACTGAAGCTTTCTTT.

The V and J genes are TRBV28 and TRBJ2-5; 11 bases align to TRBD1. Losses at the gene ends were 6 bases for V and 3 bases for J; bases not matched to a gene: 6. The V gene's germline CDR1 is MDHEN and CDR2 SYDVKM. This CDR3 comprises 15 residues. The chain's CDR3 is CASSTRTGGEETQYF. Written as DNA, the CDR3 is TGTGCCAGCAGCACCCGGACAGGGGGCGAAGAGACCCAGTACTTC. Variable domain in full (rest from reference TRBV28 and TRBJ2-5): DVKVTQSSRYLVKRTGEKVFLECVQDMDHENMFWYRQDPGLGLRLIYFSYDVKMKEKGDIPEGYSVSREKKERFSLILESASTNQTSMYLCASSTRTGGEETQYFGPGTRLLVL.

V usage is TRBV6-6 and J usage is TRBJ1-3; 7 bases align to TRBD1. V was clipped by 7 bases and J by 4 bases; unmatched bases: 7. This CDR3 has 14 amino acids. CDR1 and CDR2 from the germline V gene are MNHNY and SVGAGI (reference sequence). The CDR3 protein is CASITGEGGNTIYF. The CDR3 coding sequence is TGTGCCAGCATAACAGGGGAAGGAGGAAACACCATATATTTT.

The gene calls are TRBV5-6 and TRBJ1-5, with D unclear. The germline V and J ends were trimmed by 0 bases and 0 bases, with 7 bases remaining between them. The CDR3 length is 15 residues. Germline loops: CDR1 SGHDT, CDR2 YYEEEE. The CDR3 region is CASSLGPLSNQPQHF. CDR3 DNA sequence: TGTGCCAGCAGCTTGGGTCCACTTAGCAATCAGCCCCAGCATTTT.

V gene TRBV11-3 combines with J gene TRBJ2-3; 7 bases map to TRBD1. The V and J ends lost 5 bases and 4 bases, in that order; junction bases with no gene match: 3. Germline V gene lookup returns CDR1 SGHNT and CDR2 YENEEA. The CDR3 covers 13 residues. CDR3 sequence reads: CASSPTGADTQYF. Here the CDR3 DNA reads TGTGCCAGCAGCCCCACAGGGGCAGATACGCAGTATTTT.

This sequence joins TRBV7-8 and TRBJ1-4, with 7 bases identical to TRBD1. This CDR3 has 16 amino acids. Trimming took 4 bases from V and 1 from J; bases not matched to a gene: 6. The germline V gene encodes CDR1 SGHVS and CDR2 FQNEAQ. This CDR3 reads CASSSGGRRTNEKLFF. CDR3 nucleotide sequence: TGTGCCAGCAGCTCAGGGGGGCGAAGAACTAATGAAAAACTGTTTTTT. Full variable domain (rest looked up from reference TRBV7-8 and TRBJ1-4): GAGVSQSPRYKVAKRGQDVALRCDPISGHVSLFWYQQALGQGPEFLTYFQNEAQLDKSGLPSDRFFAERPEGSVSTLKIQRTQQEDSAVYLCASSSGGRRTNEKLFFGSGTQLSVL.

The gene calls are TRBV10-3 and TRBJ1-1; D ambiguous. V shed 6 bases and J shed 0 bases, with 14 bases lying between them. From germline, CDR1 is ENHRY and CDR2 SYGVKD. The CDR3 is made up of 15 amino acids. The CDR3 spells CAIRTRGAMNTEAFF. CDR3 coding DNA: TGTGCCATCAGGACTCGGGGAGCGATGAACACTGAAGCTTTCTTT.

J is TRBJ2-3 and V is TRBV27; perhaps TRBD2 as D (7 bases). The CDR3 has 17 residues. Trimming took off 5 bases at V and 3 bases at J, with 21 bases between the two ends. CDR1 is MNHEY, CDR2 SMNVEV, per germline (reference sequence). The CDR3 reads CASSRRFPGGLTDTQYF. The DNA for the CDR3 is TGTGCCAGCAGTCGGCGATTCCCGGGGGGCCTTACAGATACGCAGTATTTT.

The V and J genes are TRBV6-6 and TRBJ2-1; 7 nucleotides align to TRBD1. The length of the CDR3 is 12 residues. In germline, CDR1 is MNHNY, CDR2 SVGAGI (reference sequence). V lost 6 bases, J lost 7 bases, and 3 bases stayed unmatched. The CDR3 loop reads CASSAQGNEQFF. CDR3 DNA sequence: TGTGCCAGCAGCGCACAGGGGAATGAGCAGTTCTTC.

The rearrangement links TRBV6-5 to TRBJ2-5; no reliable D call. V was cut by 5 bases and J by 4 bases, with 5 bases left in between. CDR1 is MNHEY and CDR2 is SVGAGI in the germline V gene. This CDR3 region has 11 residues. The CDR3 here is CASSQAETQYF. In nucleotides, the CDR3 is TGTGCCAGCAGTCAGGCAGAGACCCAGTACTTC.

This clone was seen more than once but under ten times. The chain recombines TRBV6-6 with TRBJ1-4, with 8 bases aligning to TRBD1. Trimming at V came to 2 bases and at J to 6 bases, leaving 5 bases not matched to a gene. This CDR3 is built from 15 residues. Looked up from germline, CDR1 is MNHNY and CDR2 is SVGAGI (reference sequence). The CDR3 spells CASSYGDRRDEKLFF. The DNA for the CDR3 is TGTGCCAGCAGTTACGGGGACAGGAGGGATGAAAAACTGTTTTTT.

This clone has only one observation. The rearrangement uses TRBV10-3 and TRBJ1-2; 7 nucleotides agree with TRBD1. Per the germline V gene, CDR1 is ENHRY and CDR2 is SYGVKD. CDR3 size: 14 residues. The V segment lost 6 bases and the J segment 5 bases; nucleotides outside the gene matches: 9. This chain's CDR3 is CAISGSGTVYGYTF. In DNA form, the CDR3 reads TGTGCCATCAGCGGTTCCGGGACAGTATATGGCTACACCTTC.

This clone was detected only a few times. V is TRBV6-1 and J is TRBJ1-1; D unclear. The CDR3 runs to 10 residues. Germline loops: CDR1 MNHNS, CDR2 SASEGT. Between the trimmed V and J ends, which lost 6 bases and 4 bases, there was a span of 3 bases. The CDR3 DNA sequence: TGTGCCAGCAGCTTCACTGAAGCTTTCTTT. This sequence encodes CASSFTEAFF.

CDR3 in DNA: TGTGCCAGCTCACGGGGGAGGGGCCCCTACGAGCAGTACTTC. Translated: CASSRGRGPYEQYF. This chain joins TRBV18 and TRBJ2-7; 7 bases align to TRBD2. Germline V gene lookup returns CDR1 KGHSH and CDR2 LQKENI. Trimming removed 4 bases from V and 2 bases from J; junction bases left unmatched: 5. The CDR3 length is 14 residues.